The 8 T cell receptor beta chains in this list originate from one sample, sequenced in a study of blood T cell repertoires in COVID-19. Profiling relied on immunoSEQ multiplex PCR, and the TCRdb table lists in-frame clones only, not all of them. This table has under 200,000 clones, roughly 86% appearing once. Sequencing was carried out using peripheral blood. The receptor source for this set is a woman older than 75 with COVID-19, enrolled during active disease.

The rearrangement links TRBV5-1 to TRBJ1-4; no firm D call. This CDR3 comprises 15 residues. Trimming left V 4 bases short and J 8 bases short, with 18 bases between. The germline V gene encodes CDR1 SGHRS and CDR2 YFSETQ. The CDR3 coding sequence is TGCGCCAGCAGCCTGGCGGGAAACGAAGGGGAAAAACTGTTTTTT. It encodes CASSLAGNEGEKLFF.

The rearrangement joins TRBV29-1 to TRBJ1-1, with D perhaps TRBD1 (5 bases). V lost 2 bases to trimming and J lost 3 bases, with 13 bases between them. The CDR3 covers 14 residues. The germline V gene encodes CDR1 SQVTM and CDR2 ANQGSEA. CDR3 bases: TGCAGCGTTGAACTGGCAGGGAGGGACACTGAAGCTTTCTTT. This codes for CSVELAGRDTEAFF.

The chain joins TRBV4-1 to TRBJ1-2; D is possibly TRBD1 (5 bases). With 3 bases removed from V and 1 base from J, the gap between germline ends came to 18 bases. Germline CDR1 is MGHRA and CDR2 is YSYEKL. This CDR3 comprises 17 residues. CDR3 nucleotides: TGCGCCAGCAGCCATGTTCAGGCGGCAGGGCTTAACTATGGCTACACCTTC. This codes for CASSHVQAAGLNYGYTF.

V gene TRBV6-2 or TRBV6-3 combines with J gene TRBJ1-3; perhaps TRBD1 as D (5 bases). The CDR3 runs 15 residues. Germline lookup yields CDR1 MNHEY and CDR2 SVGEGT. The V gene lost 5 bases and the J gene lost 0 bases, with 11 bases spanning the gap. In DNA form, the CDR3 reads TGTGCCAGCAGTGACAGCGACCACTCTGGAAACACCATATATTTT. Translated: CASSDSDHSGNTIYF.

The chain is built from TRBV19 and TRBJ1-6; 11 bases are shared with TRBD1. In germline, CDR1 is LNHDA, CDR2 SQIVND (reference sequence). CDR3 length: 14 amino acids. The V gene end was trimmed by 8 bases and the J gene end by 10 bases; junction bases not matched to a gene: 7. In nucleotides, the CDR3 is TGTGCCAGTTCTCACGGGGACAGGGGGTCACCCCTCCACTTT. Translating it yields CASSHGDRGSPLHF.

This clone has just a few counts. In nucleotides, the CDR3 is TGTGCCAGCAGTTCCGAACGGGAGACCCAGTACTTC. Protein: CASSSERETQYF. The chain links TRBV6-6 to TRBJ2-5; no definite D call. Germline values: CDR1 MNHNY, CDR2 SVGAGI (reference sequence). CDR3 length equals 12 residues. V lost 4 bases to trimming and J lost 5 bases, with 8 bases between them.

This clone was detected a few times. The chain carries TRBV6-5 and TRBJ1-3, with TRBD1 matching 7 bases. V shed 6 bases and J 2 bases; nucleotides not matched to a gene: 4. The CDR3 contains 14 residues. Germline V gene data show CDR1 as MNHEY and CDR2 as SVGAGI. The CDR3 DNA is TGTGCCAGCAGGCTCGGGACAGCTGGAAACACCATATATTTT. This sequence encodes CASRLGTAGNTIYF.

The rearrangement uses TRBV6-7 and TRBJ1-5, with TRBD1 matching over 7 bases. TRBV6-7 is an ORF for which the function is uncertain. This CDR3 has 16 amino acids. Trimming cost V 0 bases and J 2 bases; bases outside gene matches: 4. Here the CDR3 reads CASSYSDRDGNQPQHF. The CDR3 DNA reads TGTGCCAGCAGTTACTCAGACAGGGATGGCAATCAGCCCCAGCATTTT.